One and the same sample provided the 18 T cell receptor beta chains below, sequenced in a study of response to subunit inactivated influenza vaccine. TCRdb used MiXCR to reprocess the RT-PCR reads, holding one entry per CDR3 protein. The sample holds roughly 150,000 distinct CDR3 sequences, roughly a tenth seen once. The specimen was non-naive T cells sorted from PBMCs, collected roughly 48 days after vaccination. The receptors were gathered from a man in his fifties who received an inactivated influenza vaccine.

This clonotype was seen at least ten times. The rearrangement joins TRBV7-9 to TRBJ1-2; tentative D call: TRBD1 (5 bases). The CDR3 is 14 amino acids. The V end lost 5 bases, the J end lost 1 base, and 11 bases lay between the germline ends. Per germline, CDR1 SEHNR and CDR2 FQNEAQ (reference sequence). The CDR3 spells CASSDRDGNYGYTF. CDR3 nucleotide sequence: TGTGCCAGCAGCGACCGGGACGGTAACTATGGCTACACCTTC.

This clonotype was seen at least ten times. This chain joins TRBV9 and TRBJ2-1; 7 bases line up with TRBD2. V lost 0 bases, J lost 3 bases, and 3 bases stayed unmatched. This CDR3 contains 15 residues. In germline, CDR1 is SGDLS, CDR2 YYNGEE. The CDR3 DNA follows: TGTGCCAGCAGCGTAGTGCCGGGGGGCTACAATGAGCAGTTCTTC. This codes for CASSVVPGGYNEQFF.

This clonotype was seen a handful of times. The chain carries TRBV6-1 and TRBJ2-7, with D hard to call. CDR1 is MNHNS, CDR2 SASEGT, per germline. Trimming took off 3 bases at V and 2 bases at J, with 11 bases between the two ends. The CDR3 length is 14 residues. CDR3: CASSDFPKAYEQYF. The DNA for the CDR3 is TGTGCCAGCAGTGACTTCCCGAAAGCCTACGAGCAGTACTTC.

A few counts support this clonotype. The CDR3 region has the DNA TGTGCCAGCAGTGAAGGGAGGGTCAGTTGGAGTAGTGGCTACACCTTC. Amino acid sequence: CASSEGRVSWSSGYTF. The chain joins TRBV6-1 to TRBJ1-2; unclear D gene. Trimming removed 1 base from V and 7 bases from J, with 19 bases in between. The CDR3 runs 16 residues. CDR1 and CDR2 (germline): MNHNS, SASEGT.

The chain combines TRBV18 with TRBJ2-7; possibly TRBD2 for D (5 bases). The CDR3 totals 14 residues. Germline V gives CDR1 KGHSH, CDR2 LQKENI. Trimming shortened V by 3 bases and J by 2 bases, and 11 bases separated the two germline ends. The CDR3: CASSPRPEAYEQYF. The CDR3 DNA follows: TGTGCCAGCTCACCCCGCCCGGAGGCCTACGAGCAGTACTTC. The full variable domain, with the rest looked up from reference TRBV18 and TRBJ2-7, is NAGVMQNPRHLVRRRGQEARLRCSPMKGHSHVYWYRQLPEEGLKFMVYLQKENIIDESGMPKERFSAEFPKEGPSILRIQQVVRGDSAAYFCASSPRPEAYEQYFGPGTRLTVT.

This clonotype was seen a handful of times. The chain uses TRBV19 and TRBJ2-1; D remains ambiguous. CDR3 length: 9 amino acids. Trimming cost V 11 bases and J 8 bases, with 7 bases left between them. CDR1 is LNHDA and CDR2 is SQIVND in the germline V gene (reference sequence). CDR3 in amino acids: CAVLDEQFF. The CDR3 coding sequence is TGTGCCGTACTCGATGAGCAGTTCTTC.

In this sample, this clonotype turned up many times. This sequence joins TRBV7-2 and TRBJ2-3; possibly TRBD1 for D (5 bases). Germline V CDR1 and CDR2: SGHTA, FQGNSA. The CDR3 covers 13 residues. V lost 3 bases to trimming and J lost 7 bases, with 11 bases between them. CDR3 sequence (DNA): TGTGCCAGCAGCTTGGGGCTAGTGCATACGCAGTATTTT. Translated: CASSLGLVHTQYF.

The chain links TRBV5-1 to TRBJ1-1, with 7 bases aligning to TRBD1. The length of the CDR3 is 14 residues. Germline V gene data show CDR1 as SGHRS and CDR2 as YFSETQ. The ends lost 2 bases at V and 5 bases at J; junction bases unmatched: 6. The chain's CDR3 is CASSLATGRTEAFF. CDR3 DNA: TGCGCCAGCAGCTTAGCGACAGGGAGGACTGAAGCTTTCTTT. Looking up the rest from reference TRBV5-1 and TRBJ1-1 gives the full variable domain: KAGVTQTPRYLIKTRGQQVTLSCSPISGHRSVSWYQQTPGQGLQFLFEYFSETQRNKGNFPGRFSGRQFSNSRSEMNVSTLELGDSALYLCASSLATGRTEAFFGQGTRLTVV.

In its sample, this clonotype was seen many times. This chain uses TRBV12-3 or TRBV12-4 with TRBJ2-6; D may be TRBD1 (5 bases). Trimming removed 1 base at V and 0 bases at J, with 7 bases between. This CDR3 has 16 amino acids. CDR3 nucleotide sequence: TGTGCCAGCAGTTTAGGGGGCGCCTCTGGGGCCAACGTCCTGACTTTC. Its translation: CASSLGGASGANVLTF.

This clonotype appeared a few times. The V and J genes are TRBV7-2 and TRBJ1-2, with D hard to call. Trimming left V 4 bases short and J 4 bases short, with 10 bases between. This CDR3 region has 13 residues. The germline gives CDR1 SGHTA, CDR2 FQGNSA. The CDR3 spells CASSYDITYGYTF. The CDR3 coding sequence is TGTGCCAGCAGCTACGACATCACCTATGGCTACACCTTC.

The chain's CDR3 is CAISLWASGGLLYNEQFF. CDR3 nucleotide sequence: TGTGCCATCAGTTTATGGGCTAGCGGGGGGCTTCTCTACAATGAGCAGTTCTTC. The V gene is TRBV3-2, the J gene TRBJ2-1; the table assigns TRBD2, which was not confirmed against the DNA. TRBV3-2 is given as a pseudogene. This CDR3 is 18 amino acids long.

This clonotype was found a few times. The chain links TRBV9 to TRBJ2-7; D remains unclear. The germline CDR1 and CDR2 sequences are SGDLS and YYNGEE. The V end lost 0 bases, the J end lost 0 bases, and 10 bases lay between the germline ends. The CDR3 contains 15 residues. The CDR3 DNA reads TGTGCCAGCAGCGTAGCGGGCGGACCCTCCTACGAGCAGTACTTC. Its protein product is CASSVAGGPSYEQYF.

In this sample, this clonotype turned up many times. V is TRBV12-3 or TRBV12-4 and J is TRBJ1-5; D not certain. The V end was cut by 3 bases, the J end by 0 bases, with 12 bases between. This CDR3 comprises 16 residues. CDR3 loop: CASSFGSGNSNQPQHF. The CDR3 DNA is TGTGCCAGCAGTTTCGGGTCAGGCAATAGCAATCAGCCCCAGCATTTT.

This clonotype was picked up a small number of times. The CDR3 reads CASMGPIGNQPQHF. Here the CDR3 DNA reads TGTGCCAGCATGGGCCCCATCGGCAATCAGCCCCAGCATTTT. The chain couples TRBV28 to TRBJ1-5; D not resolved. This CDR3 has 14 amino acids. With 7 bases removed from V and 2 bases from J, the gap between germline ends came to 12 bases. Germline-derived CDR1 and CDR2 are MDHEN and SYDVKM.

The chain uses TRBV5-1 and TRBJ2-1, with 11 bases lining up with TRBD2. V lost 4 bases, J lost 4 bases, and 10 bases stayed unmatched. The CDR3 sequence is 17 residues long. Germline V gives CDR1 SGHRS, CDR2 YFSETQ. CDR3 in DNA: TGCGCCAGCAGCCAGACCCTGGGGACTAGCGGATACAATGAGCAGTTCTTC. Its protein product is CASSQTLGTSGYNEQFF.

The chain has TRBV20-1 and TRBJ2-5, with 11 bases lining up with TRBD2. There are 14 residues in the CDR3. The trim removed 6 bases at V and 1 base at J, leaving 4 bases unmatched. CDR1 DFQATT and CDR2 SNEGSKA come from the germline V gene (reference sequence). CDR3 loop: CSAATSGTQETQYF. Written as DNA, the CDR3 is TGCAGTGCCGCGACTAGCGGGACCCAAGAGACCCAGTACTTC.

The V gene is TRBV2, the J gene TRBJ2-3, with 7 bases aligning to TRBD2. Unmatched junction bases numbered 7, after V lost 6 bases and J lost 1 base. Germline V gene lookup returns CDR1 SNHLY and CDR2 FYNNEI. The CDR3 covers 15 residues. The DNA of the CDR3 is TGTGCCAGCAGCGAGGGACTACGCCGCACAGATACGCAGTATTTT. Translating it yields CASSEGLRRTDTQYF.

The chain couples TRBV20-1 to TRBJ1-1; D is uncertain. This CDR3 is built from 14 residues. The germline CDR1 and CDR2 sequences are DFQATT and SNEGSKA (reference sequence). V was cut by 2 bases and J by 4 bases, with 14 bases left in between. The CDR3 nucleotides are TGCAGTGCTAGAAACGAGTGGATCGGCACTGAAGCTTTCTTT. This codes for CSARNEWIGTEAFF.